This TCR beta chain appears in the sequencing data of a study of blood T cell repertoires in COVID-19. In the study overall: Collection of acute and convalescent COVID-19 samples took place in the United States, Italy and Spain. Sample material is recorded as cDNA or gDNA derived from T cells, B-cell-depleted T cells, or PBMCs.

Using immunoSEQ multiplex PCR, the repertoire was profiled, and TCRdb retains in-frame clones only, with some absent. Of under 200,000 clones in the sample, roughly 90% were seen once. CDR1 and CDR2 from the germline V gene are SGDLS and YYNGEE. The V gene lost 7 bases and the J gene lost 3 bases, with 11 bases spanning the gap. This CDR3 has 13 residues. Residents of around 24 US areas, aged roughly 18 to 89 years, made up the participants. Recovery among Cohort 3 donors was established by two negative PCRs, clearance, or symptom resolution. This TCR came from a woman aged 45-65 years who had recovered from COVID-19. Material: PBMCs or T cells enriched from blood (not recorded which). The chain recombines TRBV9 with TRBJ1-3; possible D gene TRBD1, 5 bases. CDR3 in amino acids: CASRQGNGNTIYF. Written as DNA, the CDR3 is TGTGCCAGCCGGCAGGGTAATGGAAACACCATATATTTT.